This T cell receptor (beta chain) was captured by sequencing in a study of control samples from healthy donors and cancer patients. Generated by immunoSEQ multiplex PCR, the TCRdb table keeps only in-frame clones and is missing some. Of approximately 50,000 clones listed, about 89% were seen once; the top ten hold about 13%. V was cut by 0 bases and J by 0 bases, with 7 bases left in between. The CDR3 consists of 15 residues. Germline lookup yields CDR1 SGHRS and CDR2 YFSETQ. The receptor comes from a woman aged 60-75 years with lung cancer. Sequencing used PBMCs. The V gene is TRBV5-1, the J gene TRBJ2-1; D is ambiguous. CDR3 nucleotide sequence: TGCGCCAGCAGCTTGGCAACGGTCTCCTACAATGAGCAGTTCTTC. Protein product: CASSLATVSYNEQFF.